A single T cell receptor (beta chain) is shown here with its context. This record comes from a study of blood T cell repertoires in COVID-19. This CDR3 is built from 15 residues. Looked up from germline, CDR1 is SGHRS and CDR2 is YFSETQ. V was cut by 4 bases and J by 0 bases, with 10 bases left in between. The assay was immunoSEQ multiplex PCR, and TCRdb's table has in-frame clones only and misses some. The sample includes 130,000 to 150,000 clones, over 75% seen only once; the top ten take roughly 13%. The TCR was taken from a man aged 60 to 69 with active or convalescent COVID-19. Sequencing was performed on peripheral blood. The chain uses TRBV5-1 and TRBJ1-4; D gene ambiguous. The CDR3 spells CASSADSATNEKLFF. The CDR3 bases are TGCGCCAGCAGCGCCGACTCAGCAACTAATGAAAAACTGTTTTTT.